This TCR beta chain was recorded in a study of early T cells in non-severe SARS-CoV-2 infection. Germline V gene lookup returns CDR1 SGHTA and CDR2 FQGNSA. The length of the CDR3 is 15 residues. V was pared by 4 bases and J by 5 bases, with 9 bases of the junction left unmatched. This clonotype showed up just a few times. cDNA molecules, individually, were tagged with unique molecular identifiers. TCRdb re-derived calls from the 5' RACE reads in MiXCR, one entry per CDR3 protein. The sample records about 27,000 distinct CDR3 sequences, roughly 5.9% being singletons. The sequence came from an adult who was a healthcare worker with PCR-confirmed SARS-CoV-2 infection or an uninfected control (not recorded which). This chain joins TRBV7-2 and TRBJ2-7, with TRBD1 identical over 9 bases. Sequencing was done on a sample of whole blood. In nucleotides, the CDR3 is TGTGCCAGCAGCTCCCATCCCGGGACAGGGAACGAGCAGTACTTC. It yields the protein CASSSHPGTGNEQYF.